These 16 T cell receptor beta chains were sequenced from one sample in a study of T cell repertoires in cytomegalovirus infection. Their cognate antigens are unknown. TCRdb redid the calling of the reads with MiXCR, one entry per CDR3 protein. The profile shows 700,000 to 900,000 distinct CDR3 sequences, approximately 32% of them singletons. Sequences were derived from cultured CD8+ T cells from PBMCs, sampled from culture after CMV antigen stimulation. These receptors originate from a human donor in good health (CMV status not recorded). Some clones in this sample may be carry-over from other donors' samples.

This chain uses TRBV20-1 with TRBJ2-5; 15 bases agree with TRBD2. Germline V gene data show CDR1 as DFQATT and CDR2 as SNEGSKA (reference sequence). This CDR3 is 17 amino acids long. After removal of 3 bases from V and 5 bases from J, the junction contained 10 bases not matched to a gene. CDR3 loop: CSARGTSGGPSPETQYF. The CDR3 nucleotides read TGCAGTGCTAGGGGGACTAGCGGGGGGCCGTCGCCGGAGACCCAGTACTTC.

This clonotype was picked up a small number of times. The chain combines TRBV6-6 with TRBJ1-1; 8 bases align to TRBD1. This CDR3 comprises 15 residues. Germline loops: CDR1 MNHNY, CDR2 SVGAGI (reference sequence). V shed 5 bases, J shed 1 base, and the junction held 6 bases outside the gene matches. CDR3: CASSKYGQGNTEAFF. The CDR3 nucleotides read TGTGCCAGCAGTAAATACGGACAGGGGAACACTGAAGCTTTCTTT.

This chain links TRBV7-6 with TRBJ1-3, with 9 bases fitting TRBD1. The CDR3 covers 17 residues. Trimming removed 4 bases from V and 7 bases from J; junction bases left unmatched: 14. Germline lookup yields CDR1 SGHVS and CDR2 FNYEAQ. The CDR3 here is CASSSPRQGENRNTIYF. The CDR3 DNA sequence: TGTGCCAGCAGCTCTCCCCGACAGGGGGAGAATCGGAACACCATATATTTT.

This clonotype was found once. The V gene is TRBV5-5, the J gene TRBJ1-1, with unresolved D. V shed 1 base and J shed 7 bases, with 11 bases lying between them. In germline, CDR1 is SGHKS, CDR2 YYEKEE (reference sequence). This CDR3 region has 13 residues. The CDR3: CASSLRPGNEAFF. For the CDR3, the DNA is TGTGCCAGCAGCTTGCGGCCCGGGAATGAAGCTTTCTTT. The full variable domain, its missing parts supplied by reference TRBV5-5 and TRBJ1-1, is DAGVTQSPTHLIKTRGQQVTLRCSPISGHKSVSWYQQVLGQGPQFIFQYYEKEERGRGNFPDRFSARQFPNYSSELNVNALLLGDSALYLCASSLRPGNEAFFGQGTRLTVV.

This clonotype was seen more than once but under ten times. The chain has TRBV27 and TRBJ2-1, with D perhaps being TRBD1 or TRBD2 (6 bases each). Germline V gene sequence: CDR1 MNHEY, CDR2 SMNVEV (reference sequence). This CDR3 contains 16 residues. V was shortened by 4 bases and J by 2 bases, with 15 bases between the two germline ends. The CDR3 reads CASSSPWGATYNEQFF. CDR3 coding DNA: TGTGCCAGCAGTTCACCATGGGGGGCAACCTACAATGAGCAGTTCTTC.

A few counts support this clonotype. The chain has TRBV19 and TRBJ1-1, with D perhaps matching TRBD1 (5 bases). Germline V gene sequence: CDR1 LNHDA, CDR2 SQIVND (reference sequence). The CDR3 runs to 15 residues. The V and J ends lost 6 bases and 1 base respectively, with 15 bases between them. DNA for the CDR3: TGTGCCAGTAGACCGACAGCCGGAAGGAACACTGAAGCTTTCTTT. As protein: CASRPTAGRNTEAFF.

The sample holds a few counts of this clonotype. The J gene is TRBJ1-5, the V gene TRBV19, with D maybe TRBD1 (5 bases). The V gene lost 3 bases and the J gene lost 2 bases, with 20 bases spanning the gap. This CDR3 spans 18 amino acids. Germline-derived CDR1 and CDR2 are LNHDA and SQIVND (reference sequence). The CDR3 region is CASSIGDLLPPGNQPQHF. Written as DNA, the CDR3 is TGTGCCAGTAGTATCGGGGACTTACTCCCGCCGGGCAATCAGCCCCAGCATTTT.

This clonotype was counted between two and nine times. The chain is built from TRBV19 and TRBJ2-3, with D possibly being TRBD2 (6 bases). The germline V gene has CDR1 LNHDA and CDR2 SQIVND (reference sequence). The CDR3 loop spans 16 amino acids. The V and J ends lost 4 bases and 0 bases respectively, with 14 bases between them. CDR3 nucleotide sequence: TGTGCCAGTAGTACTGAGGGACTTTATAGCACAGATACGCAGTATTTT. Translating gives CASSTEGLYSTDTQYF.

CDR3 bases: TGTGCCAGCAGCTTAGTCGGCGTAAATCAGCCCCAGCATTTT. It encodes CASSLVGVNQPQHF. The chain links TRBV7-9 to TRBJ1-5; no reliable D call. This CDR3 is 14 amino acids long. V shed 1 base and J shed 4 bases, with 8 bases lying between them. Germline V CDR1 and CDR2: SEHNR, FQNEAQ (reference sequence).

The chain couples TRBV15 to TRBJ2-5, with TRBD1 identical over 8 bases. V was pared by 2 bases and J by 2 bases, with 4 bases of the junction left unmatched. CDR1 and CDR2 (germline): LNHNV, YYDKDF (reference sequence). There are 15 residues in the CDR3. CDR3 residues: CATSRYDRGQETQYF. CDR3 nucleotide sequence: TGTGCCACCAGCAGATACGACAGGGGACAAGAGACCCAGTACTTC. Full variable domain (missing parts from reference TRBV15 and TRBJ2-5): DAMVIQNPRYQVTQFGKPVTLSCSQTLNHNVMYWYQQKSSQAPKLLFHYYDKDFNNEADTPDNFQSRRPNTSFCFLDIRSPGLGDTAMYLCATSRYDRGQETQYFGPGTRLLVL.

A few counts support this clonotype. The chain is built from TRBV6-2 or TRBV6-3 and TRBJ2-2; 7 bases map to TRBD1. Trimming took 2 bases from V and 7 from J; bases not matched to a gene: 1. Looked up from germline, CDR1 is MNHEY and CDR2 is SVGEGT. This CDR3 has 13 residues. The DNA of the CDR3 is TGTGCCAGCAGTTACCGGGACAGCGGGGAGCTGTTTTTT. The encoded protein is CASSYRDSGELFF.

In DNA, the CDR3 is TGCAGTGCTATCAGACAGGGTAATCAGCCCCAGCATTTT. Translated, it gives CSAIRQGNQPQHF. The rearrangement links TRBV20-1 to TRBJ1-5, with TRBD1 matching 7 bases. The CDR3 is made up of 13 amino acids. Germline-derived CDR1 and CDR2 are DFQATT and SNEGSKA (reference sequence). Trimming removed 4 bases from V and 4 bases from J; junction bases left unmatched: 4.

Written as DNA, the CDR3 is TGTGCCAGCAGCTTAGAGATCTTGGAGACCCAGTACTTC. The encoded protein is CASSLEILETQYF. The chain employs TRBV5-8 and TRBJ2-5; D gene ambiguous. This CDR3 is 13 amino acids long. The germline V and J ends were trimmed by 2 bases and 5 bases, with 10 bases remaining between them. The germline V gene has CDR1 SGHTS and CDR2 YDEGEE.

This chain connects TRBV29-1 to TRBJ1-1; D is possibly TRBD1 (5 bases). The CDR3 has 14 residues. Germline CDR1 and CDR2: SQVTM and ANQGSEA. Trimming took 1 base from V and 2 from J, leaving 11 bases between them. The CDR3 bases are TGCAGCGTTGAAGCCGGGGCCTTAAACACTGAAGCTTTCTTT. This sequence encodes CSVEAGALNTEAFF.

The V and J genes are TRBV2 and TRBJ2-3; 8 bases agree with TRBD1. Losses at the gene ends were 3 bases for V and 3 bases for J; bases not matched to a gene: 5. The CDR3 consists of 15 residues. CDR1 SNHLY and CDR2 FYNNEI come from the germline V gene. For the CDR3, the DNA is TGTGCCAGCAGTGATCCAGGGGGCGAGACAGATACGCAGTATTTT. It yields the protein CASSDPGGETDTQYF.

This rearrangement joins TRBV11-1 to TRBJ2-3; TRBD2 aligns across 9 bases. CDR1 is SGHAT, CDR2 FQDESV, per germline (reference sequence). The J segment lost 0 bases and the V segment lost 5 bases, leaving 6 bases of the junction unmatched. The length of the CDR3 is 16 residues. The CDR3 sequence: CASSRRGGGSTDTQYF. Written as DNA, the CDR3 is TGTGCCAGCAGCCGGCGGGGGGGGGGGAGCACAGATACGCAGTATTTT.